This T cell receptor (beta chain) was found in a study of T-cell memory formation after mild COVID-19. Findings of the study overall: Among contracting clones, CD4+ were mainly CM/EM and CD8+ enriched in EMRA.

TCRdb reprocessed the 5' RACE reads with MiXCR, giving one entry per CDR3 protein. The sample includes more than 110,000 distinct CDR3 sequences, roughly a quarter seen only once; the top ten take 24%. This clonotype was seen only a few times. The antigen is not known. Germline CDR1 reads KGHDR; CDR2 reads SFDVKD. The V and J ends lost 6 bases and 11 bases respectively, with 12 bases between them. The CDR3 runs 11 residues. Material: PBMCs or a T cell subset sorted from them (not recorded which). V and J are TRBV24-1 and TRBJ1-1; no clear D. The source is an adult woman who had mild COVID-19 (a few samples of this study predate the infection). Cell type and time point are not known. In nucleotides, the CDR3 is TGTGCCACCAGTTTCGGGCGCGCGGCTTTCTTT. It encodes CATSFGRAAFF.